This is a list of T cell receptor beta chains from one sample in a study of OX40 agonist ivuxolimab in advanced cancers. The method was immunoSEQ multiplex PCR; TCRdb's version includes in-frame clones alone and lacks a portion of them. The sample holds tens of thousands of clones, around 77% seen once. The sequences come from CD4+ or CD8+ T cells sorted from blood, collected in a trial of the OX40 agonist ivuxolimab. The receptor set was obtained from an adult with an advanced solid tumor such as melanoma, head and neck, liver or kidney cancer. The conserved cysteine and the conserved F or W are not part of the CDR3 here. A D gene is named only where the DNA matches it firmly.

v_call | d_call | cdr3_aa
TRBV6-1 | NA | ASSESSWSNQPQH
TRBV5-4 | NA | ASSLQGGNEQF
TRBV2 | TRBD2 | ASRLLAGRTDTQY
TRBV27 | TRBD1 | ASSSPGQNSYEQY
TRBV2 | NA | ASTKVSGGREKLF
TRBV29-1 | TRBD2 | SVKREGLAGRTYEQY
TRBV2 | NA | ASRASAWDTQEGYSNQPQH
TRBV5-1 | TRBD2 | ASSLLGGYQETQY
TRBV6-1 | TRBD1 | ASSLGGGVSGYT
TRBV4-2 | NA | ASSQAVASRGTGELF
TRBV29-1 | TRBD1 | SVPQGAGNTEAF
TRBV7-2 | NA | ASSRLSNQPQH
TRBV11-2 | NA | ASSRGGSYEQY
TRBV6-6 | TRBD2 | ASSYRGTGGNEQF
TRBV5-1 | TRBD1 | ASSPGQGNTGELF
TRBV2 | NA | ASSEDRRNEKLF
TRBV18 | NA | ASSPGQTNEKLF
TRBV15 | TRBD2 | ATSRDRRGSTQY
TRBV19 | NA | ASSISGNGYT
TRBV29-1 | NA | SVTWAAMNTEAF
TRBV13 | NA | ASRGVAKNIQY
TRBV28 | TRBD1 | ASSFVGQGNVLYGYT
TRBV28 | NA | ASMVVSGAGLSYGYT
TRBV6-1 | TRBD1 | AIGTGASTGELF
TRBV10-1 | TRBD1 | ASSESGRQGPYEQY
TRBV5-1 | NA | ASSLSTRGDYNEQF
TRBV7-2 | NA | ASSLVAPPKPGELF
TRBV7-6 | TRBD2 | ASSGPGTSGTTNTGELF